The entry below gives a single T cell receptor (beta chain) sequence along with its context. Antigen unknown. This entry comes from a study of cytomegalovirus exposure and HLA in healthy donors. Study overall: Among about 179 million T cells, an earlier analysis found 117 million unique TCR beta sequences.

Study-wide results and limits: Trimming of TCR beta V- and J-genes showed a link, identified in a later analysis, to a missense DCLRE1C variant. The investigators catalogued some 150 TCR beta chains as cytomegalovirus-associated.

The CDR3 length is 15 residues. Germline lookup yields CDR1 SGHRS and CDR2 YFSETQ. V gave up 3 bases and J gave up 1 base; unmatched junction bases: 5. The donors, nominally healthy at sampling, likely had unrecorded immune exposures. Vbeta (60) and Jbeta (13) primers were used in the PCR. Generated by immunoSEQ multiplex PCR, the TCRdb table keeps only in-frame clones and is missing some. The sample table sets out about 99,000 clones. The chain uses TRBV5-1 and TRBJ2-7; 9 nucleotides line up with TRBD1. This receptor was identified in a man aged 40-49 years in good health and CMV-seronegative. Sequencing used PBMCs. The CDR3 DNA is TGCGCCAGCAGCTCGACCGGGACAGGGTCCTACGAGCAGTACTTC. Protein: CASSSTGTGSYEQYF.